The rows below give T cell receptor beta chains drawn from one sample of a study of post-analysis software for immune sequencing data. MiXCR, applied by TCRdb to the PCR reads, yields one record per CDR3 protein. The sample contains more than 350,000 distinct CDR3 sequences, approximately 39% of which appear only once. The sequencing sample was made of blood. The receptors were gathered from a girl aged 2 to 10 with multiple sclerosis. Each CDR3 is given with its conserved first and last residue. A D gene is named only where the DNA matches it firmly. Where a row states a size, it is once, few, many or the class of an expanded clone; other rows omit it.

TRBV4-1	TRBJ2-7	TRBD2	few	TGCGCCAGCAGCCCCCATAACCCAGCGGGGGCCTCCTCCTACGAGCAGTACTTC	CASSPHNPAGASSYEQYF
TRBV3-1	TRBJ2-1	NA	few	TGTGCCAGCAGCCAAGAGTCCAGGGCCTACAATGAGCAGTTCTTC	CASSQESRAYNEQFF
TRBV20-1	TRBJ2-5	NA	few	TGCAGTGCTATTTCTAGGGGGAGTTACCAAGAGACCCAGTACTTC	CSAISRGSYQETQYF
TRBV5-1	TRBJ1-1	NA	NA	TGCGCCAGCAGCATGATGAGGAGTGTCATGAACACTGAAGCTTTCTTT	CASSMMRSVMNTEAFF
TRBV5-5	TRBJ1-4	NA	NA	TGTGCCAGCAGCTTGGGGCAGACAGCAACTAATGAAAAACTGTTTTTT	CASSLGQTATNEKLFF
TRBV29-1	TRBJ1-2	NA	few	TGCAGCGTTGAACAGGATCTGGGCAACACCTTC	CSVEQDLGNTF
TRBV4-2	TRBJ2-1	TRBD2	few	TGTGCCAGCAGCCAGGAGGTGACTAGCGGGGGGGCCTATGAGCAGTTCTTC	CASSQEVTSGGAYEQFF
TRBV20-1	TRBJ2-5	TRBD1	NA	TGCAGTGCTAGCGCCGGGACAGGGGATCAAGAGACCCAGTACTTC	CSASAGTGDQETQYF
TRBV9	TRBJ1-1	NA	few	TGTGCCAGCACCAAAGTACCGGGGGCGGTGAACACTGAAGCTTTCTTT	CASTKVPGAVNTEAFF
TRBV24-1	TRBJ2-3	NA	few	TGTGCCACCAGTGAAGTGGGAGGGGGCAAACGAGATACGCAGTATTTT	CATSEVGGGKRDTQYF
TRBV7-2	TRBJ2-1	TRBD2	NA	TGTGCCAGCAGCTTTTCAGCGGGGGCCTACAATGAGCAGTTCTTC	CASSFSAGAYNEQFF
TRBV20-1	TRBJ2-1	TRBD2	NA	TGCAGACCGGGACTAGCGGGGCCCGGTGAGGACAGGGAGCAGTTCTTC	CRPGLAGPGEDREQFF
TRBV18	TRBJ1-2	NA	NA	TGTGCCAGCTCACCTCAGGGGAAGGATGGCTACACCTTC	CASSPQGKDGYTF
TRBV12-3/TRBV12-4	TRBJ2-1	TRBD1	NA	TGTGCCAGCAGTGAACAGGGGGCAATCTACAATGAGCAGTTCTTC	CASSEQGAIYNEQFF
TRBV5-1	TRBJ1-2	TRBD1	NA	TGCGCCAGCGGTTCCGGGACAGCGTTCCTCTATGGCTACACCTTC	CASGSGTAFLYGYTF
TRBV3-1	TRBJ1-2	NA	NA	TGTGCCAGCAGCCTTGATCATAACTATGGCTACACCTTC	CASSLDHNYGYTF
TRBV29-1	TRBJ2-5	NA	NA	TGCAGCGCTAGGGCCGGAGGCCAAGAGACCCAGTACTTC	CSARAGGQETQYF
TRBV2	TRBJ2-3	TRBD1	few	TGTGCCAGCAGTGTATCGGGACAGGGCGCAGATACGCAGTATTTT	CASSVSGQGADTQYF
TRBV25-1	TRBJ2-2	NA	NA	TGTGCCAGCAGACTCATGAACACCGGGGAGCTCTTTTTT	CASRLMNTGELFF
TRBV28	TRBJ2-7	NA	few	TGTGCCAGCAGGAGAAACCGGGCCGGGGCCCCCTACGAGCAGTACTTC	CASRRNRAGAPYEQYF
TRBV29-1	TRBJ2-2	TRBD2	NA	TGCAGCGTTGAGGGGCTAGCGGGAGACACCGGGGAGCTGTTTTTT	CSVEGLAGDTGELFF
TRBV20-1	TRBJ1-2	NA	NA	TGCAGTGCTAGGACGGCACCAATTCTCTATGGCTACACCTTC	CSARTAPILYGYTF
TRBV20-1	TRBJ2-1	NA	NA	TGCAGTGCTTGGAGGAGGGGGGGTGAGCAGTTCTTC	CSAWRRGGEQFF
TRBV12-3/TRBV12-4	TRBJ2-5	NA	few	TGTGCCAGCAGTTTACCGTCGCGACGCGAGACCCAGTACTTC	CASSLPSRRETQYF
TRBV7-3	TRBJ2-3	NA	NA	TGTGCCAGCAGCGCCCTCCTACTACCGAGCACAGATACGCAGTATTTT	CASSALLLPSTDTQYF
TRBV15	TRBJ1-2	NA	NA	TGTGCCACCAGCAGAGATTACCAGGACTATGGCTACATCTTC	CATSRDYQDYGYIF
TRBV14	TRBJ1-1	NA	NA	TGTGCCAGCAGCATACGGGCCGTCCCACGGGCTGAAGCTTTCTTT	CASSIRAVPRAEAFF
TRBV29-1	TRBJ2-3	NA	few	TGCAGCGTTGTAGGGGGAATAGGGGGAGATACGCAGTATTTT	CSVVGGIGGDTQYF